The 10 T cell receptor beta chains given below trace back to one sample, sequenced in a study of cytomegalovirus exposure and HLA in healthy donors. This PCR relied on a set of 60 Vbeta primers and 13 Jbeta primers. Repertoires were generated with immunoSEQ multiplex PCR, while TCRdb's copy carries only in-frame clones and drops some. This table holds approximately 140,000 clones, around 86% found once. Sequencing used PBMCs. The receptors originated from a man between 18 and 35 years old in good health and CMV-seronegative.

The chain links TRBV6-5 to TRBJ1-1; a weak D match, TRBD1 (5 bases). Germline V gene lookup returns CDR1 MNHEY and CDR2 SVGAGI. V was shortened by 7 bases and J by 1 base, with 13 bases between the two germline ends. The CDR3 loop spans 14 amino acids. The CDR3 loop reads CASMGRQWNTEAFF. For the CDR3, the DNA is TGTGCCAGCATGGGGCGTCAGTGGAACACTGAAGCTTTCTTT.

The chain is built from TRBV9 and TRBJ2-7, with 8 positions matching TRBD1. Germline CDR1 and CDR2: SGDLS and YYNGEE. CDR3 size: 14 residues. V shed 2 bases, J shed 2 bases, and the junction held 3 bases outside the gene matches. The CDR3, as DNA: TGTGCCAGCAGCGTTGGGACAGGTCCCTACGAGCAGTACTTC. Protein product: CASSVGTGPYEQYF.

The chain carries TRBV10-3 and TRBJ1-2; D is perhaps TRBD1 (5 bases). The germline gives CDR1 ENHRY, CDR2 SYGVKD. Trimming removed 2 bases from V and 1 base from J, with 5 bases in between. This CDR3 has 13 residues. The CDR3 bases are TGTGCCATCAGTGAGGACAGTAACTATGGCTACACCTTC. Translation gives CAISEDSNYGYTF.

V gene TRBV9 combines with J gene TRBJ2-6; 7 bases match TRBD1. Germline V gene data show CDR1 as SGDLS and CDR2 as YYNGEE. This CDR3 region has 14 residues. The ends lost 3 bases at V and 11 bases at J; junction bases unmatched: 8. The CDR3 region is CASSAWTGQHVLTF. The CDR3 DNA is TGTGCCAGCAGCGCGTGGACAGGTCAACACGTCCTGACTTTC.

This CDR3 reads CASSWTAGPNYGYTF. The CDR3 nucleotides read TGTGCCAGCAGTTGGACAGCGGGGCCGAATTATGGCTACACCTTC. The chain joins TRBV27 to TRBJ1-2; D is possibly TRBD1 (6 bases). V lost 4 bases and J lost 5, with 17 bases in between. The length of the CDR3 is 15 residues. Germline CDR1 and CDR2: MNHEY and SMNVEV (reference sequence).

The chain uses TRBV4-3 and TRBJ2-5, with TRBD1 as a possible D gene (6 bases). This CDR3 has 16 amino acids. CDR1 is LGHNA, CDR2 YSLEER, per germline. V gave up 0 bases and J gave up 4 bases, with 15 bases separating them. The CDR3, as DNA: TGCGCCAGCAGCCAAGAGGCCAGGGGCTCCAGAGAGACCCAGTACTTC. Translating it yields CASSQEARGSRETQYF.

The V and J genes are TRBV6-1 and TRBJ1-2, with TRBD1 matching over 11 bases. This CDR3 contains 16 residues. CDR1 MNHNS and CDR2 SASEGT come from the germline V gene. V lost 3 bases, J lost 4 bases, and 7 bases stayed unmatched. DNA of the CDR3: TGTGCCAGCAGTGAGGACAGGGGGCGAGTAGGCTATGGCTACACCTTC. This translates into CASSEDRGRVGYGYTF.

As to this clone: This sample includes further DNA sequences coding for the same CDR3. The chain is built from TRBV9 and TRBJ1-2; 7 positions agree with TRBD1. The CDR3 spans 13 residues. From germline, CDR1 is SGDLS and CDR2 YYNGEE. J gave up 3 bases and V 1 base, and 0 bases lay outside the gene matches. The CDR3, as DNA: TGTGCCAGCAGCGTAACAGGGGACTATGGCTACACCTTC. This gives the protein CASSVTGDYGYTF.

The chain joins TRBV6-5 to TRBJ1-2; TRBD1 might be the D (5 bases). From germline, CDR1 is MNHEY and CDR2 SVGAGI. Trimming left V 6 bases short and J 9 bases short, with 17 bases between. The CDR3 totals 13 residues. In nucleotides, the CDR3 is TGTGCCAGCAGCCTGGGGGGGTCCTCCAGCTACACCTTC. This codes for CASSLGGSSSYTF.

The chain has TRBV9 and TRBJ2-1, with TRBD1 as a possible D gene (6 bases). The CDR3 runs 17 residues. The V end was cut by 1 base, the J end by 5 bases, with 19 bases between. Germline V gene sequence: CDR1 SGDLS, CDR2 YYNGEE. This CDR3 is CASSVLGQPVPHNEQFF. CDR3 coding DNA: TGTGCCAGCAGCGTACTAGGACAGCCCGTGCCCCACAATGAGCAGTTCTTC. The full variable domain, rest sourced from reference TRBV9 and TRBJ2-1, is DSGVTQTPKHLITATGQRVTLRCSPRSGDLSVYWYQQSLDQGLQFLIQYYNGEERAKGNILERFSAQQFPDLHSELNLSSLELGDSALYFCASSVLGQPVPHNEQFFGPGTRLTVL.